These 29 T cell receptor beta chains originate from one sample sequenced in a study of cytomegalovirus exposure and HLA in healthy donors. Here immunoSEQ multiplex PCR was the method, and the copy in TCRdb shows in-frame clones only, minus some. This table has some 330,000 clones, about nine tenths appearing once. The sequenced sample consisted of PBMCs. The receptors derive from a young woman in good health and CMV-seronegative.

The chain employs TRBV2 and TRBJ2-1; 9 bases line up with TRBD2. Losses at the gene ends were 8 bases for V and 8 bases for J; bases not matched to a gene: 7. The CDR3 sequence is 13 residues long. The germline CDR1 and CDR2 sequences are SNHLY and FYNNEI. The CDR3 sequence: CASPAGLADEQFF. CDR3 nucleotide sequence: TGTGCCAGCCCTGCGGGACTAGCCGATGAGCAGTTCTTC.

This CDR3 is CASSFTSGEAFF. CDR3 nucleotides: TGTGCCAGCAGTTTCACGAGCGGTGAAGCTTTCTTT. This chain connects TRBV6-6 to TRBJ1-1; no definite D call. Germline loops: CDR1 MNHNY, CDR2 SVGAGI (reference sequence). This CDR3 spans 12 amino acids. Trimming left V 4 bases short and J 7 bases short, with 10 bases between.

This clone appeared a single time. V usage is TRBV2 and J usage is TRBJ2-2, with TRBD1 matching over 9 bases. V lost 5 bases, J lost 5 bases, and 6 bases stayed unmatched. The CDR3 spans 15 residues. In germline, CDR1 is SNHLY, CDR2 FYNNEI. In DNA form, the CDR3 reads TGTGCCAGCAGTCGGGACAGGGAAGTTACCGGGGAGCTGTTTTTT. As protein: CASSRDREVTGELFF.

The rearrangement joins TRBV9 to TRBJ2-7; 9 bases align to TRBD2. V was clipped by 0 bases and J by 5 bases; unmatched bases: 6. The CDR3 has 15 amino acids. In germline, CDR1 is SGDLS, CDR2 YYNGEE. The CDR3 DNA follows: TGTGCCAGCAGCGTAGATTCTAGCGGGGAGGACGAGCAGTACTTC. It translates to CASSVDSSGEDEQYF.

The CDR3 DNA follows: TGTGCCAGCAGCCCCACCGGACTAGCGGGAGATGAGCAGTACTTC. This sequence encodes CASSPTGLAGDEQYF. J is TRBJ2-7 and V is TRBV5-6; 13 bases align to TRBD2. V dropped 4 bases and J dropped 7; count of bases not matched to a gene: 8. The CDR3 runs to 15 residues. The V gene's germline CDR1 is SGHDT and CDR2 YYEEEE.

For the CDR3, the DNA is TGTGCCAGCAGTTACTCGAGGATGGTTGGCTACACCTTC. This translates into CASSYSRMVGYTF. This sequence joins TRBV6-5 and TRBJ1-2, with unresolved D. Germline CDR1 MNHEY, CDR2 SVGAGI. Trimming took off 0 bases at V and 7 bases at J, with 9 bases between the two ends. This CDR3 is 13 amino acids long.

The CDR3 protein is CASSPSVAREQFF. Here the CDR3 DNA reads TGTGCCAGCTCGCCTTCGGTCGCCAGGGAGCAGTTCTTC. This chain joins TRBV18 and TRBJ2-1; D is unresolved. This CDR3 has 13 residues. CDR1 is KGHSH, CDR2 LQKENI, per germline. V was trimmed by 6 bases and J by 10 bases, leaving 16 bases between them.

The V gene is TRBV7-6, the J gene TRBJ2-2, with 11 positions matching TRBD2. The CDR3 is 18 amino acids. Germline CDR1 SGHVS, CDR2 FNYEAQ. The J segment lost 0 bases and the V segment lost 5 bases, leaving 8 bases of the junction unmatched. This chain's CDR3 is CASSLGLAGSANTGELFF. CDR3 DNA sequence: TGTGCCAGCAGCCTCGGACTAGCGGGCTCCGCGAACACCGGGGAGCTGTTTTTT.

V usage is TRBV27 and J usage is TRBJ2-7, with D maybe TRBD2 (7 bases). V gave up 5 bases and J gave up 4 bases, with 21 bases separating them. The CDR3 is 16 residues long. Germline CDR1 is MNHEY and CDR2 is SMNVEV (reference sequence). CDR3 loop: CASSPTLGGAGYEQYF. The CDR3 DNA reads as TGTGCCAGCAGTCCTACCCTTGGGGGGGCGGGGTACGAGCAGTACTTC.

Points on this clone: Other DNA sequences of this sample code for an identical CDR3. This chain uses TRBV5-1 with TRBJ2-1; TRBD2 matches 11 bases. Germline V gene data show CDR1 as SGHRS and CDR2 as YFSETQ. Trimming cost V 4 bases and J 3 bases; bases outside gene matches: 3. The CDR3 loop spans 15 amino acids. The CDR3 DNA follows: TGCGCCAGCAGCCCCGGGACTAGCGGCTACAATGAGCAGTTCTTC. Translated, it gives CASSPGTSGYNEQFF.

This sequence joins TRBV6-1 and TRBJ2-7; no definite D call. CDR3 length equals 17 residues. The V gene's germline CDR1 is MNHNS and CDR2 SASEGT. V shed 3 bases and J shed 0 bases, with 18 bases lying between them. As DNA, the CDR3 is TGTGCCAGCAGTGAGGTGGGCAGACCGACCGTCTCCTACGAGCAGTACTTC. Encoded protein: CASSEVGRPTVSYEQYF.

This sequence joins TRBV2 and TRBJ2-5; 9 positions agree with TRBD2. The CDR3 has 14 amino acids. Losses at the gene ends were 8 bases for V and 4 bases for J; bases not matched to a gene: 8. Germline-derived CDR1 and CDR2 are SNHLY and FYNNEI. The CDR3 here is CASVEELAGETQYF. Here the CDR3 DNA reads TGTGCCAGCGTGGAGGAACTAGCGGGAGAGACCCAGTACTTC.

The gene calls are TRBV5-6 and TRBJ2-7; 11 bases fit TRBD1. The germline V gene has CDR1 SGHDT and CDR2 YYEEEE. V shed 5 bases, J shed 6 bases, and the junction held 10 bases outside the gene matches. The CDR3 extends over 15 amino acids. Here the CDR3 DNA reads TGTGCCAGCAGTTACCCGGGACAGGGGGTCGGCGAGCAGTACTTC. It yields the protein CASSYPGQGVGEQYF. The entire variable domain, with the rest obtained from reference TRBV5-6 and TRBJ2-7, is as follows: DAGVTQSPTHLIKTRGQQVTLRCSPKSGHDTVSWYQQALGQGPQFIFQYYEEEERQRGNFPDRFSGHQFPNYSSELNVNALLLGDSALYLCASSYPGQGVGEQYFGPGTRLTVT.

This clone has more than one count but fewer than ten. Here the CDR3 reads CASRGRGAGGGEQYF. In nucleotides, the CDR3 is TGTGCCAGCAGGGGCCGCGGGGCAGGGGGCGGCGAGCAGTACTTC. V usage is TRBV2 and J usage is TRBJ2-7; 8 bases agree with TRBD1. The trim removed 6 bases at V and 6 bases at J, leaving 13 bases unmatched. The germline CDR1 and CDR2 sequences are SNHLY and FYNNEI. The CDR3 spans 15 residues.

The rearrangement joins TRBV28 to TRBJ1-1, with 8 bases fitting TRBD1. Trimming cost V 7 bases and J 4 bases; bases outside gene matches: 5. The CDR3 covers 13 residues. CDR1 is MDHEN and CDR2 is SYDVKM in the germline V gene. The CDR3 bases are TGTGCCAGCACTATACAGGGGGTCACTGAAGCTTTCTTT. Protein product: CASTIQGVTEAFF. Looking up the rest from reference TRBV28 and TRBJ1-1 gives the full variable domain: DVKVTQSSRYLVKRTGEKVFLECVQDMDHENMFWYRQDPGLGLRLIYFSYDVKMKEKGDIPEGYSVSREKKERFSLILESASTNQTSMYLCASTIQGVTEAFFGQGTRLTVV.

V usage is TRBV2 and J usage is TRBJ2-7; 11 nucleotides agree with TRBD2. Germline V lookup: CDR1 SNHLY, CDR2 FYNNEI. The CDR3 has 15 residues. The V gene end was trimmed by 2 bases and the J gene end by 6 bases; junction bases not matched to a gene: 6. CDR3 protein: CASSERTSGSSEQYF. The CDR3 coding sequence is TGTGCCAGCAGTGAACGAACTAGCGGGAGCTCCGAGCAGTACTTC.

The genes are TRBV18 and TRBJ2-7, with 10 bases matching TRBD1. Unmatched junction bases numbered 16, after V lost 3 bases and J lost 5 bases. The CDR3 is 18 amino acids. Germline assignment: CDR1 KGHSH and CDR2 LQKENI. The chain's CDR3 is CASSPARGTGALGNEQYF. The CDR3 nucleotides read TGTGCCAGCTCACCTGCCCGGGGGACAGGGGCCCTAGGGAACGAGCAGTACTTC.

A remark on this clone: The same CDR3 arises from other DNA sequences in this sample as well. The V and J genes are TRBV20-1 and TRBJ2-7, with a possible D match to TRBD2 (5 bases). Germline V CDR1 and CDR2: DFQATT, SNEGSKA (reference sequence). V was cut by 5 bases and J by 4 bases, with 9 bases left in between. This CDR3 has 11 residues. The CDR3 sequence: CSALDYYEQYF. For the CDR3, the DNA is TGCAGTGCTCTTGACTATTACGAGCAGTACTTC.

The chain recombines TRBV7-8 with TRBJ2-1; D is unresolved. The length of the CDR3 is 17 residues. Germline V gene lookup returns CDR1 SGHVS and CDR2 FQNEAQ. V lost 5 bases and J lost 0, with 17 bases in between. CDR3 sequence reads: CASSPRRPGGSYNEQFF. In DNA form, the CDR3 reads TGTGCCAGCAGCCCCCGGCGGCCCGGCGGCTCCTACAATGAGCAGTTCTTC.

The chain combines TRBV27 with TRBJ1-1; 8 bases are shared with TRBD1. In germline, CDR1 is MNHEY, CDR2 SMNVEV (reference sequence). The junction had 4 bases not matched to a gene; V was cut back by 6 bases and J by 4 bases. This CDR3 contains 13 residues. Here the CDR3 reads CASSLTGGTEAFF. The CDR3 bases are TGTGCCAGCAGCCTTACAGGGGGCACTGAAGCTTTCTTT.

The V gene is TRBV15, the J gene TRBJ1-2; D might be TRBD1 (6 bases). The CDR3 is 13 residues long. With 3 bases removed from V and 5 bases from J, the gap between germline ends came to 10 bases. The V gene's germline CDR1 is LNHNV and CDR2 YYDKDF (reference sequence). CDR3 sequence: CATSSGRGYGYTF. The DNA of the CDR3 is TGTGCCACCAGCAGTGGAAGGGGGTATGGCTACACCTTC.

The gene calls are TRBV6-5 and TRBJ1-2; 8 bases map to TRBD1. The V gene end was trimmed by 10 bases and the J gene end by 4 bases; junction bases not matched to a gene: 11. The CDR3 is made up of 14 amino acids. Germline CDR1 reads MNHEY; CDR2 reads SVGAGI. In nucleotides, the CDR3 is TGTGCCACCCGCCGAGACAGGGGCTTCTATGGCTACACCTTC. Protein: CATRRDRGFYGYTF.

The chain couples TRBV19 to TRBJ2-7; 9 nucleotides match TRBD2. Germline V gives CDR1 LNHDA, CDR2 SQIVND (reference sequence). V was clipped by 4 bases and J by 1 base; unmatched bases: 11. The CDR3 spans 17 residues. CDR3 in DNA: TGTGCCAGTAGTACCAGTCGTAGCGGGAGCCTTTCCTACGAGCAGTACTTC. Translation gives CASSTSRSGSLSYEQYF.

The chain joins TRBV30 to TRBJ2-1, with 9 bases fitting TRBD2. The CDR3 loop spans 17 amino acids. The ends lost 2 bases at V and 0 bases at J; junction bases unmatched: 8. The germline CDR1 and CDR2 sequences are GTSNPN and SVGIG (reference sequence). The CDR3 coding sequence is TGTGCCTGGAGTAAGGCTAGCGGGGCAAGCTCCTACAATGAGCAGTTCTTC. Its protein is CAWSKASGASSYNEQFF.

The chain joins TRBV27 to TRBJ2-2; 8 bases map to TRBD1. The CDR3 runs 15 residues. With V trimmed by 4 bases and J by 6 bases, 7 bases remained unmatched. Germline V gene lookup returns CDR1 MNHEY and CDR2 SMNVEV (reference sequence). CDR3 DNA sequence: TGTGCCAGCAGTTCACGGACAGGGAGCTCCGGGGAGCTGTTTTTT. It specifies CASSSRTGSSGELFF.

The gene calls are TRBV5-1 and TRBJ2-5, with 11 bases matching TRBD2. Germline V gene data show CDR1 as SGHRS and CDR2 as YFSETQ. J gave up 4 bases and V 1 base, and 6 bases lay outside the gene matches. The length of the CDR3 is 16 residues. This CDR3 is CASSLTSGSSLETQYF. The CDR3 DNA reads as TGCGCCAGCAGCTTGACTAGCGGGAGTTCGTTAGAGACCCAGTACTTC.

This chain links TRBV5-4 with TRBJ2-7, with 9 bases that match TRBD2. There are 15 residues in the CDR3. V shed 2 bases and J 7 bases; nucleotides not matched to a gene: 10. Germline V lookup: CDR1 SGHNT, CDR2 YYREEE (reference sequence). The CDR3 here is CASSFALAGNYEQYF. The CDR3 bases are TGTGCCAGCAGCTTTGCCCTAGCGGGGAATTATGAGCAGTACTTC.

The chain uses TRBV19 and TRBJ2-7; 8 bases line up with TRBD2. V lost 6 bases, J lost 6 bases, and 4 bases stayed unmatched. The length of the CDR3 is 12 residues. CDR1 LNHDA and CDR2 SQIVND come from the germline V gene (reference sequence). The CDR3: CASSGRAGEQYF. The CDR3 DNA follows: TGTGCCAGTAGCGGGAGGGCGGGCGAGCAGTACTTC.

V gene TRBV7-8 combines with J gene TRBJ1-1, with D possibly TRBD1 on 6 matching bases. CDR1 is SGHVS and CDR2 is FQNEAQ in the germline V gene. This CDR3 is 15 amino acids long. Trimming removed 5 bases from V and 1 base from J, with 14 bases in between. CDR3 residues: CASSPLAGANTEAFF. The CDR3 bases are TGTGCCAGCAGCCCCCTGGCAGGGGCGAACACTGAAGCTTTCTTT.